This TCR beta chain was identified in a study of CD4 T cells in relation to SARS-CoV-2 and coronaviruses. Study at large: After roughly 9 days of antigen culture, PBMC TCR beta CDR3s were sequenced. The negative reference was HIV-1 Nef peptide pool or peptide-free culture.

On this clone itself: Antigen unknown.

Assay: immunoSEQ multiplex PCR; the TCRdb copy retains only in-frame clones and omits some. The sample lists 28,000 or so clones; about three quarters were seen once. CD4+ T cells from unexposed donors were obtained before the COVID-19 pandemic (2011-2018). CD4+ T cells were isolated from the cells after around 10 days of culture. Whole-study findings and limits: No donor gave both pre-pandemic and post-infection samples. Monoreactive clones expanded significantly more to SARS-CoV-2 than crossreactive clones did.

Source material: CD4+ T cells from PBMCs, cultured in vitro. This TCR was sampled from a human donor in good health.

Here the CDR3 reads CASSDLGGHYEQYF. The CDR3 bases are TGTGCCAGCAGTGATCTGGGGGGCCACTACGAGCAGTACTTC. This chain joins TRBV6-1 and TRBJ2-7; the D call may be TRBD1 or TRBD2 (6 bases each). Trimming took off 3 bases at V and 3 bases at J, with 12 bases between the two ends. Germline-derived CDR1 and CDR2 are MNHNS and SASEGT. The CDR3 covers 14 residues.